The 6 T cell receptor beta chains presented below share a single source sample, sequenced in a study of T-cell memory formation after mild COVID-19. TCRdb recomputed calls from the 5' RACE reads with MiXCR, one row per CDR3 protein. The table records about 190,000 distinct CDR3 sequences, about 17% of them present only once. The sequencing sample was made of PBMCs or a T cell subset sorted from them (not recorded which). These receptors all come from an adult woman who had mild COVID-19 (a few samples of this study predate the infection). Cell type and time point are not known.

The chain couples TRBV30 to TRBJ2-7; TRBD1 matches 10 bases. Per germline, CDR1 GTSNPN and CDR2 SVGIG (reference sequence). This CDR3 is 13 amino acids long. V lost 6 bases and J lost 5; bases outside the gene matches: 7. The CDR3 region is CACSGQGYDEQYF. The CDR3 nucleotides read TGTGCCTGCTCGGGACAGGGGTACGACGAGCAGTACTTC.

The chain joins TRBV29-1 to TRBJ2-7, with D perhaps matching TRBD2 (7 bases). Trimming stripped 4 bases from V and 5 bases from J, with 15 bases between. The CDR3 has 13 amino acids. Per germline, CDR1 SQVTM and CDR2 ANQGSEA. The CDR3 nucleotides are TGCAGCGTTGTCGAGGGGGGGTTCGACGAGCAGTACTTC. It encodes CSVVEGGFDEQYF.

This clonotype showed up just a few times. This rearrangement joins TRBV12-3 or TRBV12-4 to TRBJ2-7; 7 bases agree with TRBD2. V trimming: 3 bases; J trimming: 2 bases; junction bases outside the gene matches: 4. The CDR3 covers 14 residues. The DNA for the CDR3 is TGTGCCAGCAGTTTTCCCGGGAGGCCCTACGAGCAGTACTTC. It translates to CASSFPGRPYEQYF.

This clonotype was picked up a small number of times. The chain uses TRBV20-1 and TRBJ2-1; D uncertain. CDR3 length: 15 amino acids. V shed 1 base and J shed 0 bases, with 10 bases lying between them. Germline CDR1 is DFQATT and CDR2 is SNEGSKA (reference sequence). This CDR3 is CSARVTDSSYNEQFF. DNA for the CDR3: TGCAGTGCTAGAGTTACGGATAGCTCCTACAATGAGCAGTTCTTC.

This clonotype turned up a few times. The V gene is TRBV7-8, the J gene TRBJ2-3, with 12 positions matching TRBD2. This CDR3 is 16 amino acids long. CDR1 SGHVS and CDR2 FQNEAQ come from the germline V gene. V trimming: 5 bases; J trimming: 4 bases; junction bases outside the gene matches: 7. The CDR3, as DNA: TGTGCCAGCAGCCTCCTCCGACTAGCGGGAGCAGATACGCAGTATTTT. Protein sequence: CASSLLRLAGADTQYF. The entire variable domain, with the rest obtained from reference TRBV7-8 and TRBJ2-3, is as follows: GAGVSQSPRYKVAKRGQDVALRCDPISGHVSLFWYQQALGQGPEFLTYFQNEAQLDKSGLPSDRFFAERPEGSVSTLKIQRTQQEDSAVYLCASSLLRLAGADTQYFGPGTRLTVL.

The CDR3 reads CASSIGSRSTDTQYF. As DNA, the CDR3 is TGTGCCAGTAGTATCGGATCCCGAAGCACAGATACGCAGTATTTT. The chain couples TRBV19 to TRBJ2-3; D is unresolved. CDR1 and CDR2 from the germline V gene are LNHDA and SQIVND (reference sequence). The CDR3 totals 15 residues. Trimming stripped 3 bases from V and 0 bases from J, with 10 bases between.